This is a list of T cell receptor beta chains from one sample in a study of blood T cell repertoires in COVID-19. Profiling relied on immunoSEQ multiplex PCR, and the TCRdb table lists in-frame clones only, not all of them. The sample gives around 150,000 clones, more than 60% of which show up once; 8.1% is in the top ten. Sequencing was carried out using peripheral blood. The source of these receptors is a man aged 60-69 years with acute or convalescent COVID-19. Each CDR3 is given with its conserved first and last residue. The order of the fields is J gene, D gene, V gene, clone size, CDR3 protein, CDR3 DNA. A D gene is named only where the DNA matches it firmly. The size of a clone is reported for some rows only, either as once, few or many, or as a class for expanded clones.

j_gene: TRBJ1-6; d_gene: .; v_gene: TRBV30; abundance: .; CDR3aa: CAWSLYEDSPLHF; CDR3nt: TGTGCCTGGAGCCTGTACGAGGATTCACCCCTCCACTTT
j_gene: TRBJ2-3; d_gene: TRBD2; v_gene: TRBV5-4; abundance: few; CDR3aa: CASSLGASGGYTDTQYF; CDR3nt: TGTGCCAGCAGCCTTGGGGCTAGCGGGGGGTACACAGATACGCAGTATTTT
j_gene: TRBJ1-2; d_gene: .; v_gene: TRBV30; abundance: few; CDR3aa: CALLPQGISGYTF; CDR3nt: TGTGCCCTCCTACCCCAGGGAATATCAGGCTACACCTTC
j_gene: TRBJ1-2; d_gene: TRBD1; v_gene: TRBV5-6; abundance: once; CDR3aa: CASTETGLNLAGYTF; CDR3nt: TGTGCCAGCACCGAGACAGGGTTGAATTTGGCTGGCTACACCTTC
j_gene: TRBJ2-7; d_gene: .; v_gene: TRBV30; abundance: .; CDR3aa: CAWSRGNYEQYF; CDR3nt: TGTGCCTGGAGTCGCGGCAACTACGAGCAGTACTTC
j_gene: TRBJ2-1; d_gene: TRBD2; v_gene: TRBV5-4; abundance: .; CDR3aa: CASSLRGLADNEQFF; CDR3nt: TGTGCCAGCAGCTTGAGGGGACTAGCTGACAATGAGCAGTTCTTC
j_gene: TRBJ2-3; d_gene: .; v_gene: TRBV24-1; abundance: .; CDR3aa: CATSKSGMSASSTDTQYF; CDR3nt: TGTGCCACCAGTAAGTCCGGGATGAGCGCATCTAGCACAGATACGCAGTATTTT
j_gene: TRBJ1-1; d_gene: TRBD1; v_gene: TRBV4-3; abundance: .; CDR3aa: CASSPGQGIMNTEAFF; CDR3nt: TGCGCCAGCAGCCCGGGACAGGGTATTATGAACACTGAAGCTTTCTTT
j_gene: TRBJ1-6; d_gene: TRBD1; v_gene: TRBV28; abundance: .; CDR3aa: CASSGSTGKGSPLHF; CDR3nt: TGTGCCAGCAGTGGATCGACAGGGAAGGGATCACCCCTCCACTTT
j_gene: TRBJ1-2; d_gene: .; v_gene: TRBV18; abundance: few; CDR3aa: CASSPTANYGYTF; CDR3nt: TGTGCCAGCTCACCGACAGCTAACTATGGCTACACCTTC
j_gene: TRBJ1-2; d_gene: .; v_gene: TRBV7-2; abundance: once; CDR3aa: CASSFPPGVNYGYTF; CDR3nt: TGTGCCAGCAGCTTTCCGCCAGGGGTAAACTATGGCTACACCTTC
j_gene: TRBJ1-4; d_gene: .; v_gene: TRBV11-2; abundance: .; CDR3aa: CASSLNQGPEKLFF; CDR3nt: TGTGCCAGCAGCTTGAACCAGGGGCCTGAAAAACTGTTTTTT
j_gene: TRBJ2-7; d_gene: .; v_gene: TRBV4-2; abundance: .; CDR3aa: CASSQDLRHQTYEQYF; CDR3nt: TGTGCCAGCAGCCAAGATTTGCGACACCAAACCTACGAGCAGTACTTC
j_gene: TRBJ2-7; d_gene: TRBD1; v_gene: TRBV4-3; abundance: .; CDR3aa: CASSLGTGGVTYEQYF; CDR3nt: TGCGCCAGCAGCCTTGGGACAGGGGGAGTCACCTACGAGCAGTACTTC
j_gene: TRBJ1-4; d_gene: TRBD1; v_gene: TRBV27; abundance: .; CDR3aa: CASRPGGTGNEKLFF; CDR3nt: TGTGCCAGCCGACCAGGGGGTACGGGAAATGAAAAACTGTTTTTT
j_gene: TRBJ2-3; d_gene: .; v_gene: TRBV19; abundance: .; CDR3aa: CASRFLGGKGSTQYF; CDR3nt: TGTGCCAGTAGATTCCTCGGGGGTAAAGGGTCTACGCAGTATTTT
j_gene: TRBJ1-2; d_gene: .; v_gene: TRBV24-1; abundance: .; CDR3aa: CATSDSGGPNYGYTF; CDR3nt: TGTGCCACCAGTGACTCCGGAGGCCCTAACTATGGCTACACCTTC
j_gene: TRBJ2-7; d_gene: .; v_gene: TRBV30; abundance: .; CDR3aa: CAWSEQYEQYF; CDR3nt: TGTGCCTGGAGTGAACAGTACGAGCAGTACTTC
j_gene: TRBJ1-3; d_gene: .; v_gene: TRBV29-1; abundance: .; CDR3aa: CSVAGFTGNTIYF; CDR3nt: TGCAGCGTGGCCGGGTTCACAGGAAACACCATATATTTT
j_gene: TRBJ2-5; d_gene: .; v_gene: TRBV23-1; abundance: .; CDR3aa: CASSQGLFQETQYF; CDR3nt: TGCGCCAGCAGTCAAGGACTGTTTCAAGAGACCCAGTACTTC
j_gene: TRBJ2-1; d_gene: TRBD2; v_gene: TRBV6-2/TRBV6-3; abundance: .; CDR3aa: CASSYLTSGGAVDEQFF; CDR3nt: TGTGCCAGCAGTTACTTAACTAGCGGGGGGGCCGTTGATGAGCAGTTCTTC
j_gene: TRBJ1-5; d_gene: TRBD1; v_gene: TRBV6-5; abundance: .; CDR3aa: CASSYTGTGTQPQHF; CDR3nt: TGTGCCAGCAGTTACACCGGGACAGGGACCCAGCCCCAGCATTTT
j_gene: TRBJ1-5; d_gene: TRBD1; v_gene: TRBV2; abundance: .; CDR3aa: CASRGQGWGQPQHF; CDR3nt: TGTGCCAGCAGGGGACAGGGATGGGGTCAGCCCCAGCATTTT
j_gene: TRBJ1-1; d_gene: .; v_gene: TRBV7-9; abundance: once; CDR3aa: CASSLALGGLGTEAFF; CDR3nt: TGTGCCAGCAGCTTAGCCCTCGGGGGGCTGGGGACTGAAGCTTTCTTT
j_gene: TRBJ1-3; d_gene: .; v_gene: TRBV5-1; abundance: .; CDR3aa: CASSYDTGNTIYF; CDR3nt: TGCGCCAGCAGCTATGACACTGGAAACACCATATATTTT
j_gene: TRBJ1-1; d_gene: TRBD1; v_gene: TRBV3-1/TRBV3-2; abundance: .; CDR3aa: CASSPGGQGGTEAFF; CDR3nt: TGTGCCAGCAGTCCGGGGGGACAGGGGGGCACTGAAGCTTTCTTT
j_gene: TRBJ2-3; d_gene: .; v_gene: TRBV7-6; abundance: .; CDR3aa: CASSLEAGASSTDTQYF; CDR3nt: TGTGCCAGCAGCTTAGAGGCGGGGGCTTCTAGCACAGATACGCAGTATTTT
j_gene: TRBJ2-3; d_gene: TRBD1; v_gene: TRBV10-1; abundance: .; CDR3aa: CASSESYNRDRGRTDTQYF; CDR3nt: TGCGCCAGCAGTGAGTCGTATAACCGGGACAGGGGGCGGACAGATACGCAGTATTTT
j_gene: TRBJ2-1; d_gene: TRBD2; v_gene: TRBV9; abundance: once; CDR3aa: CASSVAASGGARNEQFF; CDR3nt: TGTGCCAGCAGCGTAGCGGCTAGCGGGGGGGCCAGGAATGAGCAGTTCTTC
j_gene: TRBJ1-5; d_gene: TRBD1; v_gene: TRBV3-1/TRBV3-2; abundance: .; CDR3aa: CASSPTGKGNQPQHF; CDR3nt: TGTGCCAGCAGCCCGACAGGGAAGGGCAATCAGCCCCAGCATTTT
j_gene: TRBJ1-1; d_gene: .; v_gene: TRBV27; abundance: .; CDR3aa: CASSLGGNTEAFF; CDR3nt: TGTGCCAGCAGTTTGGGGGGGAACACTGAAGCTTTCTTT
j_gene: TRBJ2-3; d_gene: TRBD2; v_gene: TRBV9; abundance: .; CDR3aa: CASEGGEADTQYF; CDR3nt: TGTGCCAGCGAGGGAGGGGAGGCAGATACGCAGTATTTT
j_gene: TRBJ1-2; d_gene: .; v_gene: TRBV7-8; abundance: .; CDR3aa: CASSLATGEHYGYTF; CDR3nt: TGTGCCAGCAGCTTAGCGACGGGGGAGCACTATGGCTACACCTTC
j_gene: TRBJ2-1; d_gene: TRBD2; v_gene: TRBV3-1/TRBV3-2; abundance: .; CDR3aa: CASSQDVGLAGVAQFF; CDR3nt: TGTGCCAGCAGCCAAGATGTGGGACTAGCGGGGGTAGCGCAGTTCTTC
j_gene: TRBJ1-5; d_gene: .; v_gene: TRBV4-1; abundance: .; CDR3aa: CASSQGRLNPNQPQHF; CDR3nt: TGCGCCAGCAGCCAGGGGCGACTCAACCCCAATCAGCCCCAGCATTTT
j_gene: TRBJ2-1; d_gene: TRBD1; v_gene: TRBV19; abundance: .; CDR3aa: CASSFKGGNNEQFF; CDR3nt: TGTGCCAGTAGTTTCAAAGGGGGCAACAATGAGCAGTTCTTC
j_gene: TRBJ2-2; d_gene: TRBD1; v_gene: TRBV3-1/TRBV3-2; abundance: .; CDR3aa: CASSRSGQGNTGELFF; CDR3nt: TGTGCCAGCAGCCGATCCGGACAGGGGAACACCGGGGAGCTGTTTTTT
j_gene: TRBJ2-2; d_gene: TRBD1; v_gene: TRBV7-3; abundance: .; CDR3aa: CASRSTGETGELFF; CDR3nt: TGTGCCAGCAGGTCCACAGGGGAGACCGGGGAGCTGTTTTTT
j_gene: TRBJ1-1; d_gene: TRBD1; v_gene: TRBV7-2; abundance: .; CDR3aa: CASSIDRALGTEAFF; CDR3nt: TGTGCCAGCAGCATTGACAGGGCATTGGGCACTGAAGCTTTCTTT
j_gene: TRBJ2-2; d_gene: TRBD1; v_gene: TRBV28; abundance: .; CDR3aa: CASSPRDRDSGELFF; CDR3nt: TGTGCCAGCAGCCCCCGGGACAGGGATTCTGGGGAGCTGTTTTTT